Listed below are T cell receptor beta chains from one sample, sequenced in a study of T cells in Graves' hyperthyroidism and ophthalmopathy. MiXCR, run by TCRdb on the multiplex PCR reads, gives a single entry per CDR3 protein. Of a few hundred thousand distinct CDR3 sequences listed, approximately 13% are singletons. The sample consisted of blood. These receptors came from a woman aged 18-29 years with Graves' hyperthyroidism. CDR3s include the opening cysteine and the closing phenylalanine or tryptophan.

J	V	CDR3
TRBJ1-3	TRBV6-1	CASSEGGGSSGNTIYF
TRBJ1-5	TRBV30	CAWTADRGPGEPQHF
TRBJ2-3	TRBV18	CASSLVGASTDTQYF
TRBJ1-2	TRBV28	CASSPDRGLYLHTF
TRBJ1-4	TRBV18	CASSPGQGLPEKLFF
TRBJ2-1	TRBV6-1	CASSEGTLAGGSSYNEQFF
TRBJ2-7	TRBV6-1	CASQSGNSYEQYF
TRBJ2-7	TRBV11-2	CASSLDKDRSYEQYF
TRBJ2-1	TRBV7-9	CASSLGSSPPDNEQFF
TRBJ1-5	TRBV2	CTWKGEGSNQPQHF
TRBJ2-5	TRBV2	CASKDSSMWETQYF
TRBJ2-2	TRBV5-1	CASKVGGPSTGELFF
TRBJ1-4	TRBV6-1	CASSNGGHRRAANEKLFF
TRBJ1-1	TRBV29-1	CSVERLLNTEAFF
TRBJ1-1	TRBV6-1	CASSDLTGGFSEAFF